The 31 T cell receptor beta chains in this list originate from one sample, sequenced in a study of persistence of HIV-infected CD4 T cells. This was the immunoSEQ version 4 assay in survey mode. Assay used: immunoSEQ multiplex PCR; TCRdb lists only in-frame clones, some missing. The sample yields over 60,000 clones, roughly 75% seen once. Overlapping HIV-1 Gag 15-mer peptides at around 0.91 ug per peptide per mL were used. CD40L/CD69 double-negative CD45RO-high memory CD4+ T cells were collected. For these receptors, no antigen is known. Sequenced here: CD4+ T cells sorted from PBMCs after roughly 18-hour stimulation, sampled from a patient who received antiretroviral therapy. The receptors derive from an adult man with HIV who was CMV-seropositive.

The rearrangement links TRBV6-5 to TRBJ1-2; unclear D gene. Germline lookup yields CDR1 MNHEY and CDR2 SVGAGI. This CDR3 region has 12 residues. V gave up 6 bases and J gave up 8 bases, with 13 bases separating them. The CDR3 nucleotides read TGTGCCAGCAGAACCGATGGGGTCGGCTACACCTTC. It translates to CASRTDGVGYTF.

CDR3 bases: TGTGCCAGCAGTGGCCGGACAGGGGGCCCTGCCACCGAGCAGTACTTC. Amino acids: CASSGRTGGPATEQYF. The chain is built from TRBV6-1 and TRBJ2-7, with TRBD1 matching over 11 bases. Trimming took 4 bases from V and 6 from J; bases not matched to a gene: 11. Germline CDR1 reads MNHNS; CDR2 reads SASEGT. The length of the CDR3 is 16 residues.

V is TRBV5-8 and J is TRBJ2-3; D is perhaps TRBD1 (6 bases). Germline V gene data show CDR1 as SGHTS and CDR2 as YDEGEE. The V end lost 0 bases, the J end lost 0 bases, and 14 bases lay between the germline ends. The CDR3 loop spans 17 amino acids. The CDR3 DNA reads TGTGCCAGCAGCTTGGCCTTCGGGACACCGAGCACAGATACGCAGTATTTT. Translating it yields CASSLAFGTPSTDTQYF.

The V and J genes are TRBV7-3 and TRBJ2-1; 7 bases line up with TRBD1. The V gene end was trimmed by 2 bases and the J gene end by 4 bases; junction bases not matched to a gene: 8. The germline V gene encodes CDR1 SGHTA and CDR2 FQGTGA. The CDR3 contains 16 residues. CDR3 amino acids: CASSLAGGNKYNEQFF. CDR3 DNA sequence: TGTGCCAGCAGCTTAGCAGGGGGAAATAAGTACAATGAGCAGTTCTTC.

The chain uses TRBV19 and TRBJ1-1, with 8 bases lining up with TRBD1. The CDR3 sequence is 16 residues long. V gave up 4 bases and J gave up 10 bases; unmatched junction bases: 17. Per germline, CDR1 LNHDA and CDR2 SQIVND (reference sequence). The CDR3 loop reads CASSTNRQGPTAGAFF. The CDR3 bases are TGTGCCAGTAGTACGAATCGACAGGGGCCCACCGCAGGAGCTTTCTTT.

V is TRBV27 and J is TRBJ1-1; tentative D call: TRBD1 (6 bases). The CDR3 runs 16 residues. V was trimmed by 5 bases and J by 1 base, leaving 17 bases between them. CDR1 and CDR2 (germline): MNHEY, SMNVEV (reference sequence). The CDR3 DNA follows: TGTGCCAGCAGTGGACAGAAGGCTCTATCGAACACTGAAGCTTTCTTT. Its protein is CASSGQKALSNTEAFF.

The chain carries TRBV2 and TRBJ1-5; 9 nucleotides line up with TRBD1. The CDR3 totals 15 residues. Trimming removed 6 bases from V and 2 bases from J; junction bases left unmatched: 5. Germline V gene sequence: CDR1 SNHLY, CDR2 FYNNEI. The CDR3 DNA is TGTGCCAGCAGGGGACAGGGAGTGGGCAATCAGCCCCAGCATTTT. It specifies CASRGQGVGNQPQHF.

The J gene is TRBJ2-4, the V gene TRBV28; a weak D match, TRBD1 (6 bases). V lost 4 bases, J lost 2 bases, and 15 bases lay in between. In germline, CDR1 is MDHEN, CDR2 SYDVKM. The CDR3 runs to 16 residues. The CDR3 region has the DNA TGTGCCAGCAGTTCTTTCACGGACAGCCCCAAAAACATTCAGTACTTC. Protein: CASSSFTDSPKNIQYF.

V usage is TRBV20-1 and J usage is TRBJ2-4; D is possibly TRBD1 or TRBD2 (7 bases each). Germline lookup yields CDR1 DFQATT and CDR2 SNEGSKA (reference sequence). The V gene lost 3 bases and the J gene lost 7 bases, with 19 bases spanning the gap. This CDR3 has 15 amino acids. In nucleotides, the CDR3 is TGCAGTGCTAGTTTGGGGGCAGGGGGAGGGAACATTCAGTACTTC. It codes for CSASLGAGGGNIQYF.

The chain links TRBV7-8 to TRBJ1-1; possibly TRBD1 for D (6 bases). Trimming removed 0 bases from V and 1 base from J, with 9 bases in between. The CDR3 loop spans 15 amino acids. Germline values: CDR1 SGHVS, CDR2 FQNEAQ. CDR3 sequence reads: CASSLAGHRNTEAFF. Here the CDR3 DNA reads TGTGCCAGCAGCTTAGCGGGACACCGGAACACTGAAGCTTTCTTT.

The chain employs TRBV2 and TRBJ1-1; D uncertain. With 6 bases removed from V and 1 base from J, the gap between germline ends came to 9 bases. The CDR3 covers 13 residues. Germline V gene sequence: CDR1 SNHLY, CDR2 FYNNEI. The CDR3 nucleotides are TGTGCCAGCAGGAAGGGAGGGAACACTGAAGCTTTCTTT. This gives the protein CASRKGGNTEAFF.

The J gene is TRBJ2-7, the V gene TRBV18, with D uncertain. V was pared by 4 bases and J by 2 bases, with 12 bases between. From germline, CDR1 is KGHSH and CDR2 LQKENI. The CDR3 has 14 amino acids. The CDR3 nucleotides are TGTGCCAGCTCACTCTCGAGTGGTACCTACGAGCAGTACTTC. Its translation is CASSLSSGTYEQYF.

The chain couples TRBV18 to TRBJ2-1; 8 bases are a match to TRBD2. Germline CDR1 KGHSH, CDR2 LQKENI. The CDR3 has 16 residues. V shed 2 bases and J 10 bases; nucleotides not matched to a gene: 13. This CDR3 reads CASSPVSSGGGGEQFF. CDR3 coding DNA: TGTGCCAGCTCACCAGTTTCGAGCGGGGGTGGAGGAGAGCAGTTCTTC.

This clone came up a few times. The chain combines TRBV9 with TRBJ1-1; possible D gene TRBD1, 5 bases. V was pared by 2 bases and J by 6 bases, with 14 bases between. The CDR3 is made up of 14 amino acids. CDR1 is SGDLS and CDR2 is YYNGEE in the germline V gene. The CDR3 reads CASSVRGGSAEAFF. The CDR3 region has the DNA TGTGCCAGCAGCGTGCGGGGGGGTTCGGCTGAAGCTTTCTTT.

This chain connects TRBV29-1 to TRBJ2-2, with TRBD1 identical over 7 bases. Trimming removed 6 bases from V and 0 bases from J; junction bases left unmatched: 7. The length of the CDR3 is 15 residues. CDR1 is SQVTM, CDR2 ANQGSEA, per germline. CDR3 bases: TGCAGCGTGTCAGGACAGGCGTCGAACACCGGGGAGCTGTTTTTT. It codes for CSVSGQASNTGELFF.

V usage is TRBV6-6 and J usage is TRBJ2-1; possible D gene TRBD1, 5 bases. The CDR3 is made up of 13 amino acids. Germline-derived CDR1 and CDR2 are MNHNY and SVGAGI (reference sequence). Trimming removed 4 bases at V and 4 bases at J, with 8 bases between. DNA for the CDR3: TGTGCCAGCAGTTCTCAGGGTTACAATGAGCAGTTCTTC. It specifies CASSSQGYNEQFF.

The rearrangement joins TRBV2 to TRBJ2-7; D may correspond to TRBD1 or TRBD2 (5 bases each). The CDR3 has 16 residues. From germline, CDR1 is SNHLY and CDR2 FYNNEI. V shed 1 base and J shed 3 bases, with 16 bases lying between them. Written as DNA, the CDR3 is TGTGCCAGCAGTGAAGGAAGGCCGGGACGGGGCTACGAGCAGTACTTC. Residues: CASSEGRPGRGYEQYF.

The chain carries TRBV6-6 and TRBJ2-3; TRBD1 agrees at 9 bases. CDR1 MNHNY and CDR2 SVGAGI come from the germline V gene (reference sequence). Trimming cost V 0 bases and J 1 base; bases outside gene matches: 2. The CDR3 covers 16 residues. CDR3 sequence reads: CASSYSTGGRTDTQYF. The CDR3 DNA is TGTGCCAGCAGTTACTCGACAGGGGGACGCACAGATACGCAGTATTTT.

The rearrangement joins TRBV5-4 to TRBJ1-5, with no clear D. The germline V gene encodes CDR1 SGHNT and CDR2 YYREEE (reference sequence). The ends were cut back, 4 bases at V and 3 bases at J, with 8 bases in the middle. The CDR3 sequence is 13 residues long. Here the CDR3 DNA reads TGTGCCAGCAGCGCCAGGCCCAATCAGCCCCAGCATTTT. Its translation is CASSARPNQPQHF. The complete variable domain, with remaining parts taken from reference TRBV5-4 and TRBJ1-5, reads ETGVTQSPTHLIKTRGQQVTLRCSSQSGHNTVSWYQQALGQGPQFIFQYYREEENGRGNFPPRFSGLQFPNYSSELNVNALELDDSALYLCASSARPNQPQHFGDGTRLSIL.

This clone occurred once. Distinct nucleotide sequences in the sample also encode this CDR3. This chain links TRBV18 with TRBJ1-1; perhaps TRBD1 as D (6 bases). Trimming took off 3 bases at V and 4 bases at J, with 15 bases between the two ends. Germline V CDR1 and CDR2: KGHSH, LQKENI. The CDR3 runs 15 residues. CDR3 nucleotide sequence: TGTGCCAGCTCACCCATTAAGGGAGGGGGCACTGAAGCTTTCTTT. Its translation: CASSPIKGGGTEAFF.

This chain connects TRBV7-9 to TRBJ1-1; TRBD1 agrees at 8 bases. Unmatched junction bases numbered 7, after V lost 6 bases and J lost 1 base. This CDR3 region has 15 residues. In germline, CDR1 is SEHNR, CDR2 FQNEAQ (reference sequence). The CDR3 DNA reads as TGTGCCAGCAGTCCAACAGGGGGTGAGAACACTGAAGCTTTCTTT. It is translated as CASSPTGGENTEAFF.

In its sample, this clone ranks as medium-sized. V gene TRBV10-3 combines with J gene TRBJ2-7; 7 bases align to TRBD2. The V segment lost 2 bases and the J segment 2 bases; nucleotides outside the gene matches: 6. The germline CDR1 and CDR2 sequences are ENHRY and SYGVKD. This CDR3 is built from 15 residues. In DNA, the CDR3 is TGTGCCATCAGTGAGAGCCTAGCGGCGACCTACGAGCAGTACTTC. Translated: CAISESLAATYEQYF.

This clone has a count of ten or more. The J gene is TRBJ1-4, the V gene TRBV7-9; D remains ambiguous. The V gene lost 8 bases and the J gene lost 2 bases, with 24 bases spanning the gap. Germline CDR1 SEHNR, CDR2 FQNEAQ (reference sequence). The CDR3 totals 18 residues. CDR3 residues: CASSGGRVGVFTNEKLFF. In DNA, the CDR3 is TGTGCCAGCTCCGGCGGGCGCGTCGGGGTTTTCACTAATGAAAAACTGTTTTTT.

The chain has TRBV28 and TRBJ1-2, with D perhaps matching TRBD1 (5 bases). V was clipped by 2 bases and J by 3 bases, with 7 bases between them. Germline loops: CDR1 MDHEN, CDR2 SYDVKM. The CDR3 has 13 amino acids. The CDR3 DNA reads TGTGCCAGCAGTTTAAAGGGGTACTATGGCTACACCTTC. This codes for CASSLKGYYGYTF.

The V gene is TRBV5-1, the J gene TRBJ2-1, with TRBD2 matching over 12 bases. Germline assignment: CDR1 SGHRS and CDR2 YFSETQ. The CDR3 is 15 residues long. V shed 0 bases and J 7 bases; nucleotides not matched to a gene: 2. The CDR3 DNA reads TGCGCCAGCAGCTTGGGGACTAGCGGGAAGAATGAGCAGTTCTTC. Residues: CASSLGTSGKNEQFF.

The genes are TRBV6-5 and TRBJ2-3, with D possibly being TRBD2 (5 bases). The V and J ends lost 6 bases and 1 base respectively, with 11 bases between them. Per the germline V gene, CDR1 is MNHEY and CDR2 is SVGAGI. CDR3 size: 14 residues. CDR3 in amino acids: CASSNRDGTDTQYF. CDR3 nucleotide sequence: TGTGCCAGCAGCAACCGGGATGGCACAGATACGCAGTATTTT.

For this clone: At one end the junction does not follow the germline gene, possibly because of a read error. Other DNA sequences in the same sample also yield this CDR3. V gene TRBV4-1 combines with J gene TRBJ2-3; D is possibly TRBD2 (6 bases). The CDR3 covers 15 residues. Per germline, CDR1 MGHRA and CDR2 YSYEKL. The CDR3 reads CASSQDGTVTDTQYF. CDR3 nucleotides: TGCGCTAGCAGCCAAGATGGGACTGTGACAGATACGCAGTATTTT.

This clone was counted once. V and J are TRBV7-9 and TRBJ1-1; TRBD1 might be the D (6 bases). The V end lost 5 bases, the J end lost 1 base, and 14 bases lay between the germline ends. The V gene's germline CDR1 is SEHNR and CDR2 FQNEAQ (reference sequence). This CDR3 region has 15 residues. CDR3 sequence reads: CASSPRGGKNTEAFF. CDR3 coding DNA: TGTGCCAGCAGCCCAAGGGGGGGCAAGAACACTGAAGCTTTCTTT.

This chain connects TRBV6-5 to TRBJ1-5, with TRBD1 matching over 7 bases. Per the germline V gene, CDR1 is MNHEY and CDR2 is SVGAGI. CDR3 length: 15 amino acids. V was clipped by 7 bases and J by 2 bases; unmatched bases: 8. The CDR3 here is CASKRDSGGNQPQHF. As DNA, the CDR3 is TGTGCCAGCAAAAGGGACAGCGGAGGCAATCAGCCCCAGCATTTT.

The CDR3 nucleotides are TGTGCCAGCAAGAGTGGTGGTGGCGGCTCCTACGAGCAGTACTTC. It codes for CASKSGGGGSYEQYF. The chain uses TRBV27 and TRBJ2-7; D uncertain. CDR3 length: 15 residues. V dropped 7 bases and J dropped 0 bases, with 16 bases sitting between them. CDR1 is MNHEY and CDR2 is SMNVEV in the germline V gene (reference sequence).

The table lists this clone with a few counts. The genes are TRBV6-5 and TRBJ1-1; no reliable D call. Germline V gene lookup returns CDR1 MNHEY and CDR2 SVGAGI. The CDR3 is made up of 13 amino acids. Trimming took off 3 bases at V and 1 base at J, with 6 bases between the two ends. The CDR3 region is CASSYDQNTEAFF. The CDR3 DNA reads as TGTGCCAGCAGTTATGACCAGAACACTGAAGCTTTCTTT.